The clone carrying this TCR beta chain was counted only a few times. Its antigen is not known. The sample comes from a study of T-cell reconstitution after alpha-beta-depleted transplantation in children. Whole-study findings and limits: Two months or so post-transplant, alpha-beta T cells reportedly derived from several hundred expanded graft clones. T-cell numbers and diversity, one year after transplant, stemmed largely from T cells that were newly produced. Surviving recipient T cells and thymic progenitors accounted for the high day-60 TCRbeta diversity observed in some patients.

As it was prepared, the TCRbeta library received unique molecular identifiers. TCRdb reprocessed the PCR reads via MiXCR and lists one record per CDR3 protein. Of approximately 230,000 distinct CDR3 sequences in the sample, roughly 26% were seen once. The germline V gene encodes CDR1 DFQATT and CDR2 SNEGSKA (reference sequence). The CDR3 runs 13 residues. The ends were cut back, 3 bases at V and 7 bases at J, with 13 bases in the middle. This receptor was taken from a girl aged 2-9 years with Fanconi anemia, due to receive a stem cell transplant. J is TRBJ2-1 and V is TRBV20-1; the D gene is possibly TRBD1 (5 bases). This sample comprised PBMCs, obtained before TCRalphabeta/CD19-depleted stem cell transplant. Here the CDR3 reads CSASLREKNEQFF. The CDR3 DNA is TGCAGTGCTAGCCTCAGGGAAAAGAATGAGCAGTTCTTC.